Sequencing of this T cell receptor beta chain was carried out in a study of Graves' ophthalmopathy and Graves' hyperthyroidism (dated by TCRdb to 2016 to 2018). Regarding the study in general: Peripheral blood was collected at initial diagnosis, before any treatment. In six or seven hyperthyroidism patients, the T-cell repertoires found in thyroid tissue were compared with those found in blood. An independent validation cohort was composed of around 19 hyperthyroidism patients and more than 15 patients who later progressed from hyperthyroidism to ophthalmopathy. In total, around 140 blood samples were TCR-sequenced: approximately 42 ophthalmopathy, approximately 75 hyperthyroidism and some 17 hyperthyroidism-to-ophthalmopathy patients. To tell Graves' ophthalmopathy apart from Graves' hyperthyroidism, and to predict which patients would progress to ophthalmopathy, the study relied on TCR beta repertoire signatures. After sampling, hyperthyroidism patients received methimazole starting at 30 mg daily, and ophthalmopathy patients received high-dose intravenous methylprednisolone. To explore V-J signatures that separate ophthalmopathy from hyperthyroidism, a discovery set of about 96 patients was enrolled, consisting of about 45 with ophthalmopathy and fewer than 60 with stable hyperthyroidism. What the research found in general, with its limitations: In validation, the model predicted ophthalmopathy progression with about 70% sensitivity and roughly 72% specificity; around twelve predicted patients were CT-confirmed with GO in a median of approximately 6.5 months. Sample size was not predetermined statistically, and investigators were not blinded to group allocation. Most expanded thyroid clonotypes with a frequency above 0.001 also appeared in blood, which suggests that blood repertoires may reflect the immune response in the thyroid. Ophthalmopathy was separated from stable hyperthyroidism by the 13-signature model with about 90% sensitivity and just under 84% specificity in cross-validation and with 80%/75% in the test set.

Including cysteine and phenylalanine, the CDR3 has 15 amino acids. Here the CDR3 DNA is all that survives: 45 bases in frame from base 1. V is reduced by 2 bases and J by 4 bases, leaving a spacing of 14 bases between them. The germline V gene sets CDR1 to SGHTA and CDR2 to FQGTGA. For repertoire sequencing, the TCR beta CDR3 regions were amplified from RNA transcripts. A first-round RT-PCR used HTBI primers with the Qiagen OneStep RT-PCR kit, followed by a second-round multiplex PCR, size selection and purification. Libraries were sequenced on an Illumina HiSeq2000 using paired-end 100 bp reads. In the source study's methods: Reads were processed with SOAPnuke, discarding reads with adapters, uncalled bases, mean Phred below 15, or no exact constant-primer or identifier match. COPE v1.2.5 was used to merge the high-quality paired reads. Unique nucleotide sequences were defined as clonotypes and aligned to IMGT TRB V, D and J references using MiTCR v1.1. The analysis was limited to V-J combinations with a frequency above 0.0001, which together covered roughly 99% of the repertoires. A TCR clonal expansion and chaos score per V-J combination was defined as the ratio of F50 clonal expansion to chaos observed in the TCRdist matrix. Welch's t-statistics and random forest were used to reduce features to about a dozen V-J combinations, which were fed into a naive Bayes classifier. Thyroid-blood repertoire similarity was quantified with the Morisita-Horn index. Using fastp trimming at Q25 and MiXCR clonotype assembly, TCRdb reanalyzed the public sequencing data and kept in-frame beta chains. Each CDR3 protein appears once, grouped with its most common genes and DNA. These V and J calls rely on TCRdb rather than the paper's analysis. For this sample there are a few hundred thousand distinct CDR3 sequences; roughly a sixth appear just once. The ten biggest clones cover roughly 2.4% of the sample.

This clonotype was found many times. Its target antigen remains unknown. The input lacks base qualities; no much larger clone sits a single base away. Hyperthyroidism was defined as stable when no progression to ophthalmopathy occurred within 18 months of follow-up. Hyperthyroidism patients were newly diagnosed, with disease duration under 2 months, and aged 18 to 65 years. Anyone with other autoimmune diseases, uncontrolled infections, pregnancy or lactation was excluded from the study. Diagnosis relied on clinical symptoms, serum thyroxine, TRAb, thyroid ultrasound and orbital computed tomography. Using Ficoll-Paque density gradient centrifugation, PBMCs were isolated from over 8.5 ml of fresh peripheral blood. Trizol reagent was used to extract the total RNA, and its quality was then checked on an Agilent 2100 Bioanalyzer.

The clonotype was recovered from an adult woman with stable Graves' hyperthyroidism. Sample: peripheral blood. The chain joins TRBV7-3 to TRBJ1-1; the D gene is perhaps TRBD1, from 5 matching bases. The CDR3 region reads CASSLGAGLGTEAFF. The DNA sequence is given as TGTGCCAGCAGCTTAGGGGCAGGGTTGGGCACTGAAGCTTTCTTT.